This T cell receptor beta chain was identified in a study of shared clonotypes between healthy human individuals. A roughly 200 ng quantity of DNA, roughly 29,000 T cell genomes, went into the sorted-subset replicate PCRs. Produced via immunoSEQ multiplex PCR; TCRdb's table is partial and in-frame only. The sample lists 550,000 to 850,000 clones; about 74% were seen once. Note on this clone: Antigen: not known.

This CDR3 contains 12 residues. The ends were cut back, 7 bases at V and 4 bases at J, with 11 bases in the middle. Germline CDR1 is SGHVS and CDR2 is FQNEAQ. Findings and caveats of the study: Few donors restricted represented genetic and exposure-history diversity.

The chain couples TRBV7-8 to TRBJ2-7, with D tentatively TRBD1 (5 bases). The source of this sequence is a woman younger than 45 in good health. The sample taken for sequencing was memory CD4+ T cells sorted from blood. Subset of the sample: CD45RA-negative fraction. This CDR3 reads CASTPDRYEQYF. DNA for the CDR3: TGTGCCAGCACCCCCGACAGATACGAGCAGTACTTC.